This T cell receptor (beta chain) was sequenced during a study of PD-1 blockade in mismatch repair-deficient tumors. Study as a whole: Patients had eleven to twelve mismatch repair-deficient cancer types and were previously treated and progressing. Study-level results: After pembrolizumab, tumor-resident clones rose rapidly, then generally contracted before radiologic responses.

TCR sequencing covered a few patients who responded to pembrolizumab. A word on this clone: Its antigen is still unknown.

V shed 0 bases and J shed 2 bases, with 11 bases lying between them. This CDR3 has 15 amino acids. Germline CDR1 and CDR2: SGHTS and YDEGEE. Here immunoSEQ multiplex PCR was the method, and the copy in TCRdb shows in-frame clones only, minus some. The profile covers 80,000 to 100,000 clones, with around 85% appearing a single time and more than 2.5% taken by the ten largest. Sequenced material: peripheral blood, taken 12 weeks after starting pembrolizumab. The chain joins TRBV5-8 to TRBJ1-1; no clear D gene. The clonotype was recovered from an adult with mismatch repair-deficient cancer. The DNA of the CDR3 is TGTGCCAGCAGCTTGGAAGGACGGGTCAACACTGAAGCTTTCTTT. Its translation is CASSLEGRVNTEAFF.